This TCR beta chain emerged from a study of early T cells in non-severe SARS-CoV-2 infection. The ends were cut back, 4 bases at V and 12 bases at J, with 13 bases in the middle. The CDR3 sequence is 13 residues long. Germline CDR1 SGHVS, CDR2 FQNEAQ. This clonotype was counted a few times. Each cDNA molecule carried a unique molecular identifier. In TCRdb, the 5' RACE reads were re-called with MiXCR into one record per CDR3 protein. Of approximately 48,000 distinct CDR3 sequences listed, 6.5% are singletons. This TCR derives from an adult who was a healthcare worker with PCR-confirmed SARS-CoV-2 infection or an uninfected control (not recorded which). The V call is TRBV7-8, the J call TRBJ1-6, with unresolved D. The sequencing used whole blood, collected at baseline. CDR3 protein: CASSSHDRGPLHF. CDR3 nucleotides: TGTGCCAGCAGCTCGCATGACCGGGGACCCCTCCACTTT.